Listed below are T cell receptor beta chains from one sample, sequenced in a study of blood T cell repertoires in COVID-19. TCRdb's copy holds only in-frame clones and misses some; the assay was immunoSEQ multiplex PCR. The sample shows 150,000 to 200,000 clones, roughly 82% of them seen only once. Sequencing was carried out using PBMCs or T cells enriched from blood (not recorded which). The receptors stem from a man in his fifties or sixties who had recovered from COVID-19. Both conserved end residues are trimmed from each CDR3. Size is stated for part of the rows, as once, few or many counts, or as a class when the clone is expanded.

CDR3 protein | J gene | V gene | clone size
ASSQYARPTSYEQY | TRBJ2-7 | TRBV4-1 | -
ASMAGEQF | TRBJ2-1 | TRBV2 | -
ASSQQGTTYGYT | TRBJ1-2 | TRBV18 | -
ASSAGMGGSDSPLH | TRBJ1-6 | TRBV9 | -
AISAREGGTGELF | TRBJ2-2 | TRBV10-3 | few
ASKDRTALSSPLH | TRBJ1-6 | TRBV2 | -
ASNSIPGEAQY | TRBJ2-5 | TRBV11-2 | -
ATSDGQAATNEKLF | TRBJ1-4 | TRBV24-1 | -
ASLTGMNTEAF | TRBJ1-1 | TRBV2 | -
ASSPNRAPYEQY | TRBJ2-7 | TRBV6-5 | -
ASSEIRGSYNSPLH | TRBJ1-6 | TRBV2 | -
ASSLSGLAGAGEQY | TRBJ2-7 | TRBV7-8 | -
ASSLTSLRTGELF | TRBJ2-2 | TRBV5-1 | -
ASSPSRDHRADTEAF | TRBJ1-1 | TRBV18 | -
ASVRRGNMNTEAF | TRBJ1-1 | TRBV5-6 | -
ATSDFSEQY | TRBJ2-7 | TRBV24-1 | -
ASSEDRFESAF | TRBJ1-1 | TRBV10-1 | -
ASSGPAGQGVGYGYT | TRBJ1-2 | TRBV28 | -
AISEPDRLANTGELF | TRBJ2-2 | TRBV10-3 | -
ASSLAGLISVGYT | TRBJ1-2 | TRBV18 | -
ASSFGTGAPLAYEQY | TRBJ2-7 | TRBV7-8 | -
ASSLAVAGASYGYT | TRBJ1-2 | TRBV11-2 | -
ATSDYDRSSTDTQY | TRBJ2-3 | TRBV24-1 | -
ASRHPPGQGAGGYT | TRBJ1-2 | TRBV28 | -
AWSVGAEGPQH | TRBJ1-5 | TRBV30 | -
ASSSSPRVGNQPQH | TRBJ1-5 | TRBV7-2 | -
ASSFTGEQY | TRBJ2-7 | TRBV12-3/TRBV12-4 | -
ASSPPQASNYGYT | TRBJ1-2 | TRBV18 | -
ASSLAGGQRSLHTQY | TRBJ2-3 | TRBV5-1 | -
ASSLAGLGDGYT | TRBJ1-2 | TRBV3-1/TRBV3-2 | -
ASSVRRGGTDTQY | TRBJ2-3 | TRBV2 | -
SAVSEETQY | TRBJ2-5 | TRBV20-1 | -
ASSPTAAGVDNEQF | TRBJ2-1 | TRBV7-3 | -
SVVTGTAANEKLF | TRBJ1-4 | TRBV29-1 | -
ASSPRGLNGYT | TRBJ1-2 | TRBV11-2 | -
ASSLLQGMNTEAF | TRBJ1-1 | TRBV5-1 | -
ASSLFPRGGSYNEQF | TRBJ2-1 | TRBV27 | -
ASTYGPSSLYEQY | TRBJ2-7 | TRBV3-1/TRBV3-2 | -
ASSLETGTNSPLH | TRBJ1-6 | TRBV5-1 | -
ASRADRWGYT | TRBJ1-2 | TRBV28 | -
ASSRDRVSEAF | TRBJ1-1 | TRBV6-5 | -
ASSEVFQGNSPLH | TRBJ1-6 | TRBV2 | -
ASSELGGSSYEQY | TRBJ2-7 | TRBV6-1 | -
ASSYHIGSSTDTQY | TRBJ2-3 | TRBV3-1/TRBV3-2 | -
ASSSAGASYGYT | TRBJ1-2 | TRBV27 | -
ATSEALAETQY | TRBJ2-5 | TRBV24-1 | -
ASRLGQYGYT | TRBJ1-2 | TRBV6-6 | -
ASSAAGVWEYEQY | TRBJ2-7 | TRBV19 | -
ASSPSVGGDTEAF | TRBJ1-1 | TRBV3-1/TRBV3-2 | once
ASSPRTGVRNYGYT | TRBJ1-2 | TRBV7-8 | -
ASSQGAGNTIY | TRBJ1-3 | TRBV7-8 | -
AISDELAGDTQY | TRBJ2-3 | TRBV10-3 | -